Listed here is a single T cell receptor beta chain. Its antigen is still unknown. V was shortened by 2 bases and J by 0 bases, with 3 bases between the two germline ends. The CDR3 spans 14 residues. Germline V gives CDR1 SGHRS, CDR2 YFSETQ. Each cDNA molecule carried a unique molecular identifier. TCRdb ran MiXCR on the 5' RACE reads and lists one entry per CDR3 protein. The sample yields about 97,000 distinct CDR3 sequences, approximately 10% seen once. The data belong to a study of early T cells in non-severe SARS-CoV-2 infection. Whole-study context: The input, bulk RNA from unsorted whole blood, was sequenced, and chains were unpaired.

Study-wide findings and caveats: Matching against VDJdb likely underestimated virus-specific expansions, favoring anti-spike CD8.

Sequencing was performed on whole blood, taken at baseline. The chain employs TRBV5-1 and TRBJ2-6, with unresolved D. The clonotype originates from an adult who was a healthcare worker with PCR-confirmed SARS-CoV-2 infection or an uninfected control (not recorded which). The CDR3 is CASSLISGANVLTF. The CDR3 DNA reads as TGCGCCAGCAGCTTAATCTCTGGGGCCAACGTCCTGACTTTC. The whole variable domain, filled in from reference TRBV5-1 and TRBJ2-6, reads KAGVTQTPRYLIKTRGQQVTLSCSPISGHRSVSWYQQTPGQGLQFLFEYFSETQRNKGNFPGRFSGRQFSNSRSEMNVSTLELGDSALYLCASSLISGANVLTFGAGSRLTVL.